This is a list of T cell receptor beta chains from one sample in a study of T cell changes during pregnancy in multiple sclerosis. Sequenced by immunoSEQ multiplex PCR; TCRdb stores in-frame clones only, minus some. This table has around 26,000 clones, roughly nine tenths appearing once. The input for sequencing was CD8+ T cells from peripheral blood mononuclear cells, taken in the second trimester of pregnancy. The receptors stem from a female donor with multiple sclerosis, enrolled in a pregnancy study. CDR3s include the opening cysteine and the closing phenylalanine or tryptophan. The D gene is left open where the match is weak. Size is omitted from some rows. Given values are once, few, many or a class for expanded clones.

d_gene: TRBD1
abundance: NA
j_gene: TRBJ2-2
v_gene: TRBV30
CDR3aa: CAWSVLGQGARGELFF
CDR3nt: TGTGCCTGGAGTGTACTAGGACAGGGGGCGCGAGGGGAGCTGTTTTTT

d_gene: TRBD1
abundance: once
j_gene: TRBJ2-7
v_gene: TRBV9
CDR3aa: CASSVASGQAIDEQYF
CDR3nt: TGTGCCAGCAGCGTAGCATCCGGACAGGCTATTGACGAGCAGTACTTC

d_gene: TRBD1
abundance: NA
j_gene: TRBJ2-7
v_gene: TRBV5-4
CDR3aa: CASSSTGGGYEQYF
CDR3nt: TGTGCCAGCAGCTCGACAGGGGGGGGCTACGAGCAGTACTTC

d_gene: NA
abundance: few
j_gene: TRBJ2-5
v_gene: TRBV12-5
CDR3aa: CASGLHWDPGVETQYF
CDR3nt: TGTGCTAGTGGCCTACACTGGGACCCAGGGGTGGAGACCCAGTACTTC

d_gene: NA
abundance: NA
j_gene: TRBJ2-3
v_gene: TRBV27
CDR3aa: CASSSPGQGPRTDTQYF
CDR3nt: TGTGCCAGCAGTTCCCCCGGTCAGGGTCCCCGCACAGATACGCAGTATTTT

d_gene: NA
abundance: large
j_gene: TRBJ1-1
v_gene: TRBV15
CDR3aa: CATSTLRGGTEAFF
CDR3nt: TGTGCCACCAGCACCCTCAGGGGTGGGACTGAAGCTTTCTTT

d_gene: NA
abundance: few
j_gene: TRBJ2-2
v_gene: TRBV6-4
CDR3aa: CASSDPNTGELFF
CDR3nt: TGTGCCAGCAGTGATCCAAACACCGGGGAGCTGTTTTTT

d_gene: NA
abundance: NA
j_gene: TRBJ1-1
v_gene: TRBV7-9
CDR3aa: CASRDINTEAFF
CDR3nt: TGTGCCAGCCGGGACATCAACACTGAAGCTTTCTTT

d_gene: TRBD2
abundance: NA
j_gene: TRBJ2-4
v_gene: TRBV28
CDR3aa: CASSVGLAVSKNIQYF
CDR3nt: TGTGCCAGCAGTGTGGGACTAGCGGTCAGCAAAAACATTCAGTACTTC

d_gene: NA
abundance: NA
j_gene: TRBJ2-3
v_gene: TRBV7-2
CDR3aa: CASSASGGPDTQYF
CDR3nt: TGTGCCAGCAGCGCATCAGGGGGGCCAGATACGCAGTATTTT

d_gene: NA
abundance: NA
j_gene: TRBJ1-5
v_gene: TRBV6-4
CDR3aa: CASSEADNQPQHF
CDR3nt: TGTGCCAGCAGTGAGGCGGACAATCAGCCCCAGCATTTT

d_gene: TRBD2
abundance: NA
j_gene: TRBJ2-1
v_gene: TRBV19
CDR3aa: CASSQAGGAYNEQFF
CDR3nt: TGTGCCAGTAGCCAAGCGGGAGGGGCTTACAATGAGCAGTTCTTC

d_gene: TRBD2
abundance: NA
j_gene: TRBJ2-1
v_gene: TRBV12-5
CDR3aa: CASGPGGGNEQFF
CDR3nt: TGTGCTAGTGGTCCCGGGGGGGGGAATGAGCAGTTCTTC

d_gene: TRBD2
abundance: NA
j_gene: TRBJ2-1
v_gene: TRBV19
CDR3aa: CASSRLAGSYNEQFF
CDR3nt: TGTGCCAGTAGCAGACTAGCGGGGTCCTACAATGAGCAGTTCTTC

d_gene: TRBD2
abundance: NA
j_gene: TRBJ2-1
v_gene: TRBV9
CDR3aa: CASSVGREAYNEQFF
CDR3nt: TGTGCCAGCAGCGTGGGGCGGGAGGCCTACAATGAGCAGTTCTTC

d_gene: NA
abundance: NA
j_gene: TRBJ1-3
v_gene: TRBV7-6
CDR3aa: CASSPDGETGNTIYF
CDR3nt: TGTGCCAGCAGCCCGGACGGGGAAACTGGAAACACCATATATTTT

d_gene: NA
abundance: NA
j_gene: TRBJ2-7
v_gene: TRBV28
CDR3aa: CASTEERAYEQYF
CDR3nt: TGTGCCAGCACCGAGGAACGAGCCTACGAGCAGTACTTC

d_gene: NA
abundance: NA
j_gene: TRBJ1-1
v_gene: TRBV7-9
CDR3aa: CASSLGTAGQAFF
CDR3nt: TGTGCCAGCAGCTTAGGGACGGCAGGGCAAGCTTTCTTT

d_gene: TRBD1
abundance: NA
j_gene: TRBJ2-1
v_gene: TRBV4-2
CDR3aa: CASSLRTGGDEQFF
CDR3nt: TGTGCCAGCAGCCTCCGGACAGGGGGAGATGAGCAGTTCTTC

d_gene: NA
abundance: NA
j_gene: TRBJ2-1
v_gene: TRBV27
CDR3aa: CASSLSSGGYNEQFF
CDR3nt: TGTGCCAGCAGTTTATCTAGCGGAGGCTACAATGAGCAGTTCTTC

d_gene: TRBD1
abundance: NA
j_gene: TRBJ1-2
v_gene: TRBV29-1
CDR3aa: CSVVLVNRGNYGYTF
CDR3nt: TGCAGCGTTGTACTGGTAAACAGGGGCAACTATGGCTACACCTTC

d_gene: NA
abundance: NA
j_gene: TRBJ2-7
v_gene: TRBV4-1
CDR3aa: CASSYRVGSSYEQYF
CDR3nt: TGCGCCAGCAGCTACCGGGTCGGTTCCAGCTACGAGCAGTACTTC

d_gene: TRBD2
abundance: NA
j_gene: TRBJ2-1
v_gene: TRBV30
CDR3aa: CAWSLRTSGSNEQFF
CDR3nt: TGTGCCTGGAGTCTCCGGACTAGCGGGAGCAATGAGCAGTTCTTC

d_gene: NA
abundance: NA
j_gene: TRBJ2-1
v_gene: TRBV7-9
CDR3aa: CASSLGLVPNEQFF
CDR3nt: TGTGCCAGCAGCTTAGGACTAGTACCCAATGAGCAGTTCTTC

d_gene: NA
abundance: NA
j_gene: TRBJ2-5
v_gene: TRBV11-2
CDR3aa: CASSLEWVGADETQYF
CDR3nt: TGTGCCAGCAGCTTAGAGTGGGTGGGAGCAGACGAGACCCAGTACTTC

d_gene: NA
abundance: few
j_gene: TRBJ1-1
v_gene: TRBV5-1
CDR3aa: CASSLEGQPNTEAFF
CDR3nt: TGCGCCAGCAGCTTGGAAGGACAGCCGAACACTGAAGCTTTCTTT

d_gene: NA
abundance: NA
j_gene: TRBJ1-2
v_gene: TRBV7-8
CDR3aa: CASSLYPFPREGYTF
CDR3nt: TGTGCCAGCAGCTTATATCCCTTTCCCCGTGAGGGCTACACCTTC

d_gene: TRBD2
abundance: once
j_gene: TRBJ2-5
v_gene: TRBV15
CDR3aa: CATSITSGTQETQYF
CDR3nt: TGTGCCACCAGCATTACTAGCGGGACCCAAGAGACCCAGTACTTC

d_gene: NA
abundance: NA
j_gene: TRBJ2-1
v_gene: TRBV7-6
CDR3aa: CASSLKIAGTQRNNEQFF
CDR3nt: TGTGCCAGCAGCCTAAAGATTGCCGGGACTCAAAGGAACAATGAGCAGTTCTTC

d_gene: NA
abundance: NA
j_gene: TRBJ2-3
v_gene: TRBV2
CDR3aa: CASSDGRGTDTQYF
CDR3nt: TGTGCCAGCAGTGACGGCCGGGGGACAGATACGCAGTATTTT

d_gene: TRBD1
abundance: NA
j_gene: TRBJ1-1
v_gene: TRBV28
CDR3aa: CASRLTGARSTEAFF
CDR3nt: TGTGCCAGCAGACTGACAGGGGCCAGGAGCACTGAAGCTTTCTTT

d_gene: NA
abundance: NA
j_gene: TRBJ2-7
v_gene: TRBV6-5
CDR3aa: CASRGVEQYF
CDR3nt: TGTGCCAGCAGAGGGGTTGAGCAGTACTTC

d_gene: NA
abundance: once
j_gene: TRBJ2-5
v_gene: TRBV7-9
CDR3aa: CASSLGAQEQETQYF
CDR3nt: TGTGCCAGCAGCTTGGGCGCACAGGAACAAGAGACCCAGTACTTC

d_gene: NA
abundance: NA
j_gene: TRBJ2-6
v_gene: TRBV5-6
CDR3aa: CASTFLAAGANVLTF
CDR3nt: TGTGCCAGCACTTTCTTGGCGGCTGGGGCCAACGTCCTGACTTTC

d_gene: TRBD2
abundance: NA
j_gene: TRBJ2-5
v_gene: TRBV27
CDR3aa: CASSPGTSGSFLEYF
CDR3nt: TGTGCCAGCAGTCCGGGGACTAGCGGGAGCTTTCTCGAGTACTTC

d_gene: NA
abundance: few
j_gene: TRBJ1-5
v_gene: TRBV2
CDR3aa: CASRLMKSSNQPQHF
CDR3nt: TGTGCCAGCAGGTTGATGAAGAGCAGCAATCAGCCCCAGCATTTT

d_gene: TRBD1
abundance: NA
j_gene: TRBJ1-1
v_gene: TRBV7-6
CDR3aa: CASSSGQGPNTEAFF
CDR3nt: TGTGCCAGCAGCTCGGGACAGGGGCCGAACACTGAAGCTTTCTTT

d_gene: TRBD2
abundance: NA
j_gene: TRBJ2-2
v_gene: TRBV27
CDR3aa: CASSLFPPGLAGVDGELFF
CDR3nt: TGTGCCAGCAGTTTATTCCCCCCGGGACTAGCGGGAGTAGACGGGGAGCTGTTTTTT

d_gene: TRBD2
abundance: NA
j_gene: TRBJ2-1
v_gene: TRBV10-3
CDR3aa: CAISESGGGSYNEQFF
CDR3nt: TGTGCCATCAGTGAGTCCGGGGGGGGCTCCTACAATGAGCAGTTCTTC

d_gene: NA
abundance: NA
j_gene: TRBJ1-2
v_gene: TRBV6-6
CDR3aa: CASTYAGGLEGGYTF
CDR3nt: TGTGCCAGCACCTACGCGGGGGGGCTTGAGGGTGGCTACACCTTC

d_gene: TRBD1
abundance: NA
j_gene: TRBJ2-2
v_gene: TRBV28
CDR3aa: CASRTLFYGTGVLTGELFF
CDR3nt: TGTGCCAGCAGAACGCTTTTTTATGGGACAGGGGTTCTCACCGGGGAGCTGTTTTTT

d_gene: NA
abundance: NA
j_gene: TRBJ1-4
v_gene: TRBV7-9
CDR3aa: CASSLFEGSTNEKLFF
CDR3nt: TGTGCCAGCAGCTTATTCGAGGGCTCGACTAATGAAAAACTGTTTTTT

d_gene: TRBD2
abundance: NA
j_gene: TRBJ2-7
v_gene: TRBV7-9
CDR3aa: CASRSGSYEQYF
CDR3nt: TGTGCCAGCAGGAGCGGGAGCTACGAGCAGTACTTC

d_gene: NA
abundance: NA
j_gene: TRBJ2-7
v_gene: TRBV6-5
CDR3aa: CASSYVGGEQYF
CDR3nt: TGTGCCAGCAGTTACGTCGGGGGCGAGCAGTACTTC

d_gene: NA
abundance: NA
j_gene: TRBJ2-7
v_gene: TRBV29-1
CDR3aa: CSVLGDMTYEQYF
CDR3nt: TGCAGCGTTTTGGGGGACATGACCTACGAGCAGTACTTC

d_gene: TRBD1
abundance: NA
j_gene: TRBJ2-2
v_gene: TRBV19
CDR3aa: CATHTNRQGSEGELFF
CDR3nt: TGTGCCACCCATACGAACCGACAGGGATCGGAAGGGGAGCTGTTTTTT

d_gene: NA
abundance: NA
j_gene: TRBJ1-1
v_gene: TRBV6-5
CDR3aa: CASSLQPMNTEAFF
CDR3nt: TGTGCCAGCAGTTTACAGCCGATGAACACTGAAGCTTTCTTT

d_gene: NA
abundance: NA
j_gene: TRBJ2-4
v_gene: TRBV7-7
CDR3aa: CASSLDEGDVKNIQYF
CDR3nt: TGTGCTAGCAGCTTAGACGAGGGGGATGTCAAAAACATTCAGTACTTC

d_gene: NA
abundance: NA
j_gene: TRBJ1-1
v_gene: TRBV30
CDR3aa: CAALESEAFF
CDR3nt: TGTGCCGCCTTAGAGTCTGAAGCTTTCTTT

d_gene: TRBD1
abundance: few
j_gene: TRBJ2-3
v_gene: TRBV7-8
CDR3aa: CASSPGQGIIDTQYF
CDR3nt: TGTGCCAGCAGCCCCGGACAGGGGATCATCGATACGCAGTATTTT

d_gene: TRBD2
abundance: NA
j_gene: TRBJ2-3
v_gene: TRBV5-1
CDR3aa: CASSLAGGMAGGSTDTQYF
CDR3nt: TGCGCCAGCAGCTTGGCTGGGGGAATGGCGGGAGGCAGCACAGATACGCAGTATTTT

d_gene: NA
abundance: NA
j_gene: TRBJ2-2
v_gene: TRBV2
CDR3aa: CASSEPTGGTGELFF
CDR3nt: TGTGCCAGCAGTGAACCCACCGGAGGTACCGGGGAGCTGTTTTTT

d_gene: NA
abundance: NA
j_gene: TRBJ2-7
v_gene: TRBV4-1
CDR3aa: CASSQGPGLEEQYF
CDR3nt: TGCGCCAGCAGCCAAGGGCCAGGGCTGGAAGAGCAGTACTTC

d_gene: TRBD2
abundance: NA
j_gene: TRBJ2-1
v_gene: TRBV29-1
CDR3aa: CSVEGLAGVSSYNEQFF
CDR3nt: TGCAGCGTTGAGGGGCTAGCGGGAGTCAGCTCCTACAATGAGCAGTTCTTC

d_gene: TRBD1
abundance: NA
j_gene: TRBJ1-2
v_gene: TRBV5-8
CDR3aa: CASSLEGQGDYGYTF
CDR3nt: TGTGCCAGCAGCTTGGAGGGGCAGGGGGACTATGGCTACACCTTC

d_gene: TRBD2
abundance: NA
j_gene: TRBJ2-1
v_gene: TRBV27
CDR3aa: CASSAPGLPNNEQFF
CDR3nt: TGTGCCAGCAGTGCGCCGGGACTACCTAACAATGAGCAGTTCTTC

d_gene: NA
abundance: NA
j_gene: TRBJ2-4
v_gene: TRBV7-9
CDR3aa: CASSFATRDIQYF
CDR3nt: TGTGCCAGCAGCTTCGCGACGAGGGACATTCAGTACTTC

d_gene: NA
abundance: NA
j_gene: TRBJ2-5
v_gene: TRBV4-1
CDR3aa: CASSQNSAGKTQYF
CDR3nt: TGCGCCAGCAGCCAAAATTCCGCGGGGAAGACCCAGTACTTC

d_gene: TRBD1
abundance: few
j_gene: TRBJ2-1
v_gene: TRBV28
CDR3aa: CASTAGTGKTKQFF
CDR3nt: TGTGCCAGCACCGCCGGGACAGGTAAAACTAAGCAGTTCTTC

d_gene: TRBD2
abundance: NA
j_gene: TRBJ2-7
v_gene: TRBV6-1
CDR3aa: CASSEAPSSGRTYEQYF
CDR3nt: TGTGCCAGCAGTGAAGCTCCGTCCAGCGGGAGGACCTACGAGCAGTACTTC